This entry lists 25 T cell receptor beta chains sequenced from one sample in a study of technical replicates of blood from several donors. Data came from immunoSEQ multiplex PCR; TCRdb stores just in-frame clones and leaves some out. This sample has 51,000 or so clones, with roughly nine tenths found just once. Sequences were obtained from PBMCs. The receptors originated from a human donor in good health. Some clones in this sample may be carry-over from other donors' samples.

The chain uses TRBV27 and TRBJ1-1, with a tentative D call TRBD1 (5 bases). CDR3 length: 13 residues. The germline CDR1 and CDR2 sequences are MNHEY and SMNVEV (reference sequence). Trimming stripped 6 bases from V and 3 bases from J, with 11 bases between. The chain's CDR3 is CASSWGGDTEAFF. CDR3 nucleotide sequence: TGTGCCAGCAGCTGGGGCGGGGACACTGAAGCTTTCTTT.

V usage is TRBV6-5 and J usage is TRBJ1-6; perhaps TRBD1 as D (6 bases). The CDR3 runs to 14 residues. The germline V gene has CDR1 MNHEY and CDR2 SVGAGI. Trimming removed 6 bases from V and 14 bases from J, with 20 bases in between. The CDR3 DNA reads as TGTGCCAGCAGCGAAACAGGGCCCCCCCGCACCCTCCACTTT. Translating it yields CASSETGPPRTLHF.

The chain's CDR3 is CASSVGGKYNEQFF. In nucleotides, the CDR3 is TGTGCCAGCAGCGTAGGCGGGAAATACAATGAGCAGTTCTTC. The chain joins TRBV9 to TRBJ2-1; possibly TRBD2 for D (6 bases). There are 14 residues in the CDR3. V was trimmed by 0 bases and J by 4 bases, leaving 8 bases between them. CDR1 is SGDLS and CDR2 is YYNGEE in the germline V gene.

This clone was detected only once. The CDR3: CASSSLGTDTQYF. The CDR3 nucleotides are TGCGCCAGCAGCTCATTAGGCACAGATACGCAGTATTTT. This rearrangement joins TRBV4-3 to TRBJ2-3; D ambiguous. Germline CDR1 and CDR2: LGHNA and YSLEER. V gave up 5 bases and J gave up 1 base, with 7 bases separating them. This CDR3 is built from 13 residues.

This rearrangement joins TRBV29-1 to TRBJ1-3; maybe TRBD1 (6 bases). V lost 6 bases, J lost 4 bases, and 10 bases lay in between. The germline CDR1 and CDR2 sequences are SQVTM and ANQGSEA. The CDR3 spans 12 residues. Here the CDR3 DNA reads TGCAGCGTAGGGGACAACGGAAACACCATATATTTT. Amino acids: CSVGDNGNTIYF.

The chain combines TRBV6-1 with TRBJ2-7, with TRBD1 identical over 10 bases. Trimming cost V 7 bases and J 5 bases; bases outside gene matches: 11. Looked up from germline, CDR1 is MNHNS and CDR2 is SASEGT. The CDR3 length is 15 residues. The CDR3 region has the DNA TGTGCCAGCAACTTCTACCGGGACAGGGGTCACGAGCAGTACTTC. Protein: CASNFYRDRGHEQYF.

J is TRBJ2-1 and V is TRBV7-8; TRBD1 matches 7 bases. CDR1 is SGHVS, CDR2 FQNEAQ, per germline. CDR3 size: 13 residues. The ends lost 6 bases at V and 3 bases at J; junction bases unmatched: 2. The CDR3 nucleotides are TGTGCCAGCAGGGCAGGGGGCTACAATGAGCAGTTCTTC. Its translation is CASRAGGYNEQFF.

The chain uses TRBV7-2 and TRBJ1-2, with D unresolved. Trimming cost V 4 bases and J 4 bases, with 7 bases left between them. Per the germline V gene, CDR1 is SGHTA and CDR2 is FQGNSA. The CDR3 spans 12 residues. CDR3: CASSYSTYGYTF. For the CDR3, the DNA is TGTGCCAGCAGCTACAGTACCTATGGCTACACCTTC. The whole variable domain, filled in from reference TRBV7-2 and TRBJ1-2, reads GAGVSQSPSNKVTEKGKDVELRCDPISGHTALYWYRQSLGQGLEFLIYFQGNSAPDKSGLPSDRFSAERTGGSVSTLTIQRTQQEDSAVYLCASSYSTYGYTFGSGTRLTVV.

In this sample, this clone turned up a few times. The chain links TRBV5-1 to TRBJ2-5; 8 nucleotides match TRBD2. The CDR3 has 14 amino acids. V gave up 4 bases and J gave up 2 bases; unmatched junction bases: 4. Germline values: CDR1 SGHRS, CDR2 YFSETQ. This CDR3 is CASSIQRGQETQYF. DNA for the CDR3: TGCGCCAGCAGCATACAGCGGGGGCAAGAGACCCAGTACTTC.

The rearrangement joins TRBV6-5 to TRBJ1-1; a weak D match, TRBD1 (6 bases). V was pared by 2 bases and J by 8 bases, with 12 bases between. CDR1 MNHEY and CDR2 SVGAGI come from the germline V gene. The CDR3 contains 13 residues. CDR3 region: CASSYPDSIEAFF. Written as DNA, the CDR3 is TGTGCCAGCAGTTACCCGGACAGCATAGAAGCTTTCTTT.

The rearrangement joins TRBV30 to TRBJ2-7; TRBD1 matches 12 bases. The CDR3 extends over 14 amino acids. The germline gives CDR1 GTSNPN, CDR2 SVGIG (reference sequence). V shed 6 bases, J shed 4 bases, and the junction held 7 bases outside the gene matches. CDR3: CACLAGQGAYEQYF. The CDR3 coding sequence is TGTGCCTGCCTAGCGGGACAGGGGGCATACGAGCAGTACTTC.

CDR3 region: CASSLGGVTYEQYF. CDR3 DNA sequence: TGTGCCAGCAGCTTGGGCGGGGTGACCTACGAGCAGTACTTC. The rearrangement joins TRBV7-3 to TRBJ2-7; possible D gene TRBD2, 6 bases. From germline, CDR1 is SGHTA and CDR2 FQGTGA. Trimming removed 3 bases from V and 2 bases from J, with 11 bases in between. This CDR3 contains 14 residues.

J is TRBJ2-5 and V is TRBV19, with D uncertain. The V and J ends lost 4 bases and 2 bases respectively, with 11 bases between them. The CDR3 consists of 14 residues. From germline, CDR1 is LNHDA and CDR2 SQIVND (reference sequence). CDR3 sequence: CASSTGRFQETQYF. The CDR3 DNA is TGTGCCAGTAGTACTGGTAGATTTCAAGAGACCCAGTACTTC. Combining the CDR3 with reference TRBV19 and TRBJ2-5 gives the whole variable domain DGGITQSPKYLFRKEGQNVTLSCEQNLNHDAMYWYRQDPGQGLRLIYYSQIVNDFQKGDIAEGYSVSREKKESFPLTVTSAQKNPTAFYLCASSTGRFQETQYFGPGTRLLVL.

The rearrangement uses TRBV15 and TRBJ2-6; D call uncertain. The CDR3 totals 16 residues. V lost 1 base and J 2 bases, leaving 9 bases between the germline ends. Looked up from germline, CDR1 is LNHNV and CDR2 is YYDKDF (reference sequence). The CDR3 DNA reads as TGTGCCACCAGCAGAGTGACGAGCGCTGGGGCCAACGTCCTGACTTTC. Its protein is CATSRVTSAGANVLTF.

This clone was recorded only once. This sequence joins TRBV7-8 and TRBJ1-3; 7 bases align to TRBD1. Germline V lookup: CDR1 SGHVS, CDR2 FQNEAQ. V shed 5 bases and J 8 bases; nucleotides not matched to a gene: 12. The CDR3 is made up of 15 amino acids. Here the CDR3 reads CASSVRGQLGDTIYF. CDR3 sequence (DNA): TGTGCCAGCAGCGTACGGGGACAGCTTGGGGACACCATATATTTT.

The rearrangement uses TRBV6-1 and TRBJ2-7; TRBD1 might be the D (6 bases). Trimming stripped 6 bases from V and 7 bases from J, with 19 bases between. Germline V gives CDR1 MNHNS, CDR2 SASEGT. The CDR3 is made up of 14 amino acids. The CDR3 DNA reads TGTGCCAGCAGCCCCCGGGACATGCCGTGGGAGCAGTACTTC. This codes for CASSPRDMPWEQYF.

CDR3 amino acids: CAFARGMNTEAFF. The CDR3 coding sequence is TGTGCCTTCGCCAGGGGAATGAACACTGAAGCTTTCTTT. V is TRBV30 and J is TRBJ1-1, with D tentatively TRBD1 (6 bases). This CDR3 comprises 13 residues. V was shortened by 7 bases and J by 0 bases, with 12 bases between the two germline ends. Germline CDR1 is GTSNPN and CDR2 is SVGIG (reference sequence).

The sample holds one count of this clone. V and J are TRBV7-9 and TRBJ1-4; D may be TRBD1 (6 bases). The germline V and J ends were trimmed by 8 bases and 8 bases, with 15 bases remaining between them. Germline V lookup: CDR1 SEHNR, CDR2 FQNEAQ (reference sequence). The CDR3 has 13 amino acids. The CDR3 region is CASGGARNEKLFF. In nucleotides, the CDR3 is TGTGCCAGCGGGGGGGCCAGGAACGAAAAACTGTTTTTT.

V and J are TRBV5-4 and TRBJ2-7, with D maybe TRBD1 (5 bases). Trimming removed 0 bases from V and 6 bases from J, with 10 bases in between. Germline V CDR1 and CDR2: SGHNT, YYREEE (reference sequence). The CDR3 has 13 residues. CDR3 DNA sequence: TGTGCCAGCAGCTTGGAAGCAGGGCTCGAGCAGTACTTC. Translation: CASSLEAGLEQYF. Full variable domain (outside the CDR3, taken from reference TRBV5-4 and TRBJ2-7): ETGVTQSPTHLIKTRGQQVTLRCSSQSGHNTVSWYQQALGQGPQFIFQYYREEENGRGNFPPRFSGLQFPNYSSELNVNALELDDSALYLCASSLEAGLEQYFGPGTRLTVT.

The gene calls are TRBV19 and TRBJ1-1; no clear D gene. V was pared by 5 bases and J by 6 bases, with 16 bases between. The CDR3 consists of 14 residues. Germline assignment: CDR1 LNHDA and CDR2 SQIVND (reference sequence). CDR3 nucleotides: TGTGCCAGTAGTCTCCCGAGCTCGGTGCCTGAAGCTTTCTTT. Translation: CASSLPSSVPEAFF.

The chain combines TRBV19 with TRBJ1-2; D not resolved. The CDR3 loop spans 14 amino acids. V was shortened by 2 bases and J by 2 bases, with 9 bases between the two germline ends. CDR1 and CDR2 (germline): LNHDA, SQIVND (reference sequence). The CDR3 region has the DNA TGTGCCAGTAGTATACTGTTACAGAACTATGGCTACACCTTC. Translated: CASSILLQNYGYTF.

The V gene is TRBV7-2, the J gene TRBJ2-7, with TRBD2 as a possible D gene (6 bases). The germline CDR1 and CDR2 sequences are SGHTA and FQGNSA. The CDR3 consists of 16 residues. The ends were cut back, 5 bases at V and 3 bases at J, with 20 bases in the middle. DNA of the CDR3: TGTGCCAGCAGCCCCGGGGGTCGGGGTACGGGCTACGAGCAGTACTTC. It codes for CASSPGGRGTGYEQYF.

The rearrangement links TRBV7-6 to TRBJ2-6; 8 positions agree with TRBD1. V was clipped by 5 bases and J by 2 bases; unmatched bases: 14. CDR3 size: 19 residues. The germline V gene has CDR1 SGHVS and CDR2 FNYEAQ. Here the CDR3 reads CASSGSIGQGIAGANVLTF. CDR3 nucleotide sequence: TGTGCCAGCAGCGGGTCTATTGGACAGGGAATCGCTGGGGCCAACGTCCTGACTTTC.

J is TRBJ2-1 and V is TRBV5-1; 8 bases map to TRBD1. Trimming took 0 bases from V and 7 from J; bases not matched to a gene: 0. CDR3 length equals 13 residues. Germline V gives CDR1 SGHRS, CDR2 YFSETQ. The CDR3 DNA reads TGCGCCAGCAGCTTGGACAGGGGGAATGAGCAGTTCTTC. It encodes CASSLDRGNEQFF.

The chain employs TRBV7-8 and TRBJ1-2; D gene unclear. The CDR3 covers 16 residues. The V and J ends lost 4 bases and 1 base respectively, with 16 bases between them. Germline V gene data show CDR1 as SGHVS and CDR2 as FQNEAQ. The CDR3 coding sequence is TGTGCCAGCAGCTCATCCCGGGGATTAATTAACTATGGCTACACCTTC. This sequence encodes CASSSSRGLINYGYTF.